The T cell receptor (beta chain) described here comes from a study of CD8 T cells in Susac syndrome. This CDR3 has 18 residues. The trim removed 5 bases at V and 4 bases at J, leaving 15 bases unmatched. Random hexamers served to reverse transcribe roughly 0.45 to 1 ug RNA. TCRdb reprocessed the immunoSEQ multiplex PCR reads with MiXCR, giving one entry per CDR3 protein. The table includes around 45,000 distinct CDR3 sequences, approximately 94% detected once. Specimen: CD8+ T cells from PBMCs. This chain uses TRBV12-3 or TRBV12-4 with TRBJ2-1, with 9 bases that match TRBD2. The TCR was taken from a human donor in good health. Here the CDR3 DNA reads TGTGCCAGCAGTCAGTGGCCCCTTGCGGGAGGGTTTTACAATGAGCAGTTCTTC. Translating it yields CASSQWPLAGGFYNEQFF.